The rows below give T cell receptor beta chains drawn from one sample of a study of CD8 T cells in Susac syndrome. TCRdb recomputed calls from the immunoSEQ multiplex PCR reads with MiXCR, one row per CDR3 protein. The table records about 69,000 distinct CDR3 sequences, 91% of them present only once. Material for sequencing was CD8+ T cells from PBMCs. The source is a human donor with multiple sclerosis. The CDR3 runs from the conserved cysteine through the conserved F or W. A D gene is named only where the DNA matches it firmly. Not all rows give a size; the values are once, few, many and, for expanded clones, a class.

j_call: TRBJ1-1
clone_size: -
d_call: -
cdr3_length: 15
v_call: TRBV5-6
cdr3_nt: TGTGCCAGCAGCTTGGGAACAGGGCGAAGGACTGAAGCTTTCTTT
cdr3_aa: CASSLGTGRRTEAFF

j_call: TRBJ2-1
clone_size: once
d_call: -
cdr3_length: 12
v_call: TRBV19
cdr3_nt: TGTGCCAGTGGGCCCACCTACAATGAGCAGTTCTTC
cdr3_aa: CASGPTYNEQFF

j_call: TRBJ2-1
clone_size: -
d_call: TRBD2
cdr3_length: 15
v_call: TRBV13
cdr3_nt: TGTGCCAGCAGCGCACGGACTAGCATACCTTCAGTGCAGTTCTTC
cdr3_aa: CASSARTSIPSVQFF

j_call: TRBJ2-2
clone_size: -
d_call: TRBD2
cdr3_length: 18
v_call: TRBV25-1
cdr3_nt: TGTGCCAGCAGTGAATATATTCGGGGACTACCGAACACCGGGGAGCTGTTTTTT
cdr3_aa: CASSEYIRGLPNTGELFF

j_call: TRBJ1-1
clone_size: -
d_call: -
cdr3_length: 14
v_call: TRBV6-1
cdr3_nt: TGTGCCAGCAGTGAAAGAGGGACTGGCACTGAAGCTTTCTTT
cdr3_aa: CASSERGTGTEAFF

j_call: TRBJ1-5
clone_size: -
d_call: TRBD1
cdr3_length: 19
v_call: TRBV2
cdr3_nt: TGTGCCAGCAGTGAACGCCGGGACAGAGACGTATTAGACAATCAGCCCCAGCATTTT
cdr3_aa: CASSERRDRDVLDNQPQHF

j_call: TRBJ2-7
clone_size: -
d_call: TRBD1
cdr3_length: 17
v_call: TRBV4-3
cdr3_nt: TGCGCCAGCAGCCAAAAAGGAATCGGGCAGGGGGCCGACGAGCAGTACTTC
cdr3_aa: CASSQKGIGQGADEQYF

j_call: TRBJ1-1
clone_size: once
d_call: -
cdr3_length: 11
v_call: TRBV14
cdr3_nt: TGTGCCAGCAGCCAAGCGATGGAAGCTTTCTTT
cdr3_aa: CASSQAMEAFF

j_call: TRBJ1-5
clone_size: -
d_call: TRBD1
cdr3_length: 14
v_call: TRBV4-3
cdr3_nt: TGCGCCAGCAGCCTCGACAGGGGTCACCAGCCCCAGCATTTT
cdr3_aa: CASSLDRGHQPQHF

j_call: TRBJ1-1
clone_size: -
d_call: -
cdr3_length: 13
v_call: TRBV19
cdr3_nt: TGTGCCAGTACAATGGAAAGCAGCACTGAAGCTTTCTTT
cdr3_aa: CASTMESSTEAFF

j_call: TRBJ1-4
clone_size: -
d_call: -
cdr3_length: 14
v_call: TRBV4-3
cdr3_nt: TGCGCCAGCAGCCCTGACAGTAACAATGAAAAACTGTTTTTT
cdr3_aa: CASSPDSNNEKLFF

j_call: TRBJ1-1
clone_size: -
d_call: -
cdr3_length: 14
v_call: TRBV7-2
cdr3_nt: TGTGCCAGCAGCTTAGCGCGGGGGTGGACTGAAGCTTTCTTT
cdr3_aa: CASSLARGWTEAFF

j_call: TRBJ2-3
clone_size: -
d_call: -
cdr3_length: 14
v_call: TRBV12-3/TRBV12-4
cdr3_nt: TGTGCCAGCAGTTTGGGAGTCTACACAGATACGCAGTATTTT
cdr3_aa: CASSLGVYTDTQYF

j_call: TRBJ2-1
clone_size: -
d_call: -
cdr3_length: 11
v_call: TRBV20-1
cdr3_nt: TGCAGTGCTAGGGAAGGCAATGAGCAGTTCTTC
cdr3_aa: CSAREGNEQFF

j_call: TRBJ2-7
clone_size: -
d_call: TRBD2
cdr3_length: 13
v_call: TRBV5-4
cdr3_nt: TGTGCCAGCAGCACCCGGGGGGACTACGAGCAGTACTTC
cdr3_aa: CASSTRGDYEQYF

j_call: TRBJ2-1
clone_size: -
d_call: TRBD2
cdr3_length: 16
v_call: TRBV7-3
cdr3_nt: TGTGCCAGCAGCTTGGGTCCTCGGGAGGAACACAATGAGCAGTTCTTC
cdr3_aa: CASSLGPREEHNEQFF

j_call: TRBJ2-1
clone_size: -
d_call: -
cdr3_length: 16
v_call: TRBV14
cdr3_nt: TGTGCCAGCAGCCATACCTCGGGCAGCGTCTACAATGAGCAGTTCTTC
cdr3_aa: CASSHTSGSVYNEQFF

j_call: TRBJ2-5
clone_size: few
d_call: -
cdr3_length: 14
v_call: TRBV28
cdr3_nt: TGTGCCAGCAGTTCCTTGGACACACAAGAGACCCAGTACTTC
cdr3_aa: CASSSLDTQETQYF

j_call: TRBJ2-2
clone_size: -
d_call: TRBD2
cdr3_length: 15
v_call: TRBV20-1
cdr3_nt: TGCAGTGCTAAAGGACTAGCGGATAACACCGGGGAGCTGTTTTTT
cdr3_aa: CSAKGLADNTGELFF

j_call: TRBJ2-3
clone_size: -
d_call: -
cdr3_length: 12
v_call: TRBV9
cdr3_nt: TGTGCCAGCAGCGTCAACACAGATACGCAGTATTTT
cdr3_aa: CASSVNTDTQYF

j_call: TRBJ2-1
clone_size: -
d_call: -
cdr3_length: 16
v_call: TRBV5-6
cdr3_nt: TGTGCCAGCAGCCAAAACGGCGGGTACACCTACAATGAGCAGTTCTTC
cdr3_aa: CASSQNGGYTYNEQFF

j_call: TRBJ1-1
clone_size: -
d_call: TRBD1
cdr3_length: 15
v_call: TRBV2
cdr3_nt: TGTGCCAGCAAACCAGTGGGACAGCTAAACACTGAAGCTTTCTTT
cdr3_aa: CASKPVGQLNTEAFF

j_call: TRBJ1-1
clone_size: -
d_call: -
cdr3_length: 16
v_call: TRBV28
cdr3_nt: TGTGCCAGCAGTTCCACGTTGGCTCTCATGAACACTGAAGCTTTCTTT
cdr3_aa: CASSSTLALMNTEAFF

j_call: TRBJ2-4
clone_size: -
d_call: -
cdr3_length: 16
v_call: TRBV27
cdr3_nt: TGTGCCAGCAGTTTAATAGGTTCAGGGGCCGAAAACATTCAGTACTTC
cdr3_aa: CASSLIGSGAENIQYF

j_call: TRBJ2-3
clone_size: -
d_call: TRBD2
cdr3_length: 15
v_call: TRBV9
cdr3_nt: TGTGCCAGCAGCGTCTGGGCGGTAGCGGGAGATACGCAGTATTTT
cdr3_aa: CASSVWAVAGDTQYF

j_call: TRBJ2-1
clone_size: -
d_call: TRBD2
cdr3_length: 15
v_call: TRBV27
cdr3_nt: TGTGCCAGCAGTCTGACTAGCATTCCCTACAATGAGCAGTTCTTC
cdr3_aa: CASSLTSIPYNEQFF

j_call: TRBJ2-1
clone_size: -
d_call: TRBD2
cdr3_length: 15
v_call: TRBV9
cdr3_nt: TGTGCCAGCAGCGTAGAAGGCGGGGGGGCCTCTGAGCAGTTCTTC
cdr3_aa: CASSVEGGGASEQFF

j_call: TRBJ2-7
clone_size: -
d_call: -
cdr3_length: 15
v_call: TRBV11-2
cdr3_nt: TGTGCCAGCAGCCCCGTTTATGGGGGAGATGACGAGCAGTACTTC
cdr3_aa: CASSPVYGGDDEQYF

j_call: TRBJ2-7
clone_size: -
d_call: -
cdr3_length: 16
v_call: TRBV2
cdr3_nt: TGTGCCAGCAATGACCCACCGCGGCTCAGCTCCTACGAGCAGTACTTC
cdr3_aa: CASNDPPRLSSYEQYF

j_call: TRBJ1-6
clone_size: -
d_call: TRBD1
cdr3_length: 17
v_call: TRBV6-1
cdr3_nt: TGTGCCAGCAGTCGCCGGACAGGGGATGTGGGTAATTCACCCCTCCACTTT
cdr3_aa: CASSRRTGDVGNSPLHF

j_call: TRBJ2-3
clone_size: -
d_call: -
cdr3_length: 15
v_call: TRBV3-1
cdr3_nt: TGTGCCAGCAGCCAAAGGACACCTCATAGCGATACGCAGTATTTT
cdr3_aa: CASSQRTPHSDTQYF

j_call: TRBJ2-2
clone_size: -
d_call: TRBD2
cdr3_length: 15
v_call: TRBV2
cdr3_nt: TGTGCCAGCAGTGAACCCCGACTAGCAACCGGGGAGCTGTTTTTT
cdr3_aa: CASSEPRLATGELFF

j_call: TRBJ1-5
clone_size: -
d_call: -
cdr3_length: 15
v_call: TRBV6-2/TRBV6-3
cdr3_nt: TGTGCCAGCAGTTATGTCAGCAATAGCAATCAGCCCCAGCATTTT
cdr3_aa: CASSYVSNSNQPQHF

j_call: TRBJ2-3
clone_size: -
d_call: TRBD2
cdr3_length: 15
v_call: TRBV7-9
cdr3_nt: TGTGCCAGCAGCTTTTTGGCGGGGGGCACAGATACGCAGTATTTT
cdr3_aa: CASSFLAGGTDTQYF

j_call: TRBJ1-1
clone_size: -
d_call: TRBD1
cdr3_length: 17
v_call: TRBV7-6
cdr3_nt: TGTGCCAGCAGCGGGGATATCGGGACAGGTAGAGGGACTGAAGCTTTCTTT
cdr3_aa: CASSGDIGTGRGTEAFF

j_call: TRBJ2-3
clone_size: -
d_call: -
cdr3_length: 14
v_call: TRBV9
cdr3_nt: TGTGCCAGCAGCGGGAGCGGGTTCACAGATACGCAGTATTTT
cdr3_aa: CASSGSGFTDTQYF

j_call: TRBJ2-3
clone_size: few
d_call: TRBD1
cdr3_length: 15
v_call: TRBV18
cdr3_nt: TGTGCCAGCTCACCCTGGGGACAGATGACAGATACGCAGTATTTT
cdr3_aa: CASSPWGQMTDTQYF

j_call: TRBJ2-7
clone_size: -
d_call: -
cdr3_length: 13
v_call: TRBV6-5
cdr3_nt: TGTGCCAGCAGTTACTCGATTTCCTACGAGCAGTACTTC
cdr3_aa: CASSYSISYEQYF

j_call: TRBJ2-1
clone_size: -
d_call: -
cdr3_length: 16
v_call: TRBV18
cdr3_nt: TGTGCCAGCTCACCGACGGGCCCACCCGACTACAATGAGCAGTTCTTC
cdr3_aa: CASSPTGPPDYNEQFF

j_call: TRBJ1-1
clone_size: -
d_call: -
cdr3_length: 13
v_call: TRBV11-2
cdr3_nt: TGTGCCAGCAGTCAACTAGTAACAGGGGAAGCTTTCTTT
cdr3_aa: CASSQLVTGEAFF

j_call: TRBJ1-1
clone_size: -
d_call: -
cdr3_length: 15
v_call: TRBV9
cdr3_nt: TGTGCCAGCAGCCCTTCGGGGGGAATGAACACTGAAGCTTTCTTT
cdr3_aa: CASSPSGGMNTEAFF

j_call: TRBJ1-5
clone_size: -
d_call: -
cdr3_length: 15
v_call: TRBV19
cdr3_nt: TGTGCCAGTAGTTGGAGGGTCGGAAGCAATCAGCCCCAGCATTTT
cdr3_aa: CASSWRVGSNQPQHF